This entry describes one T cell receptor (beta chain). The data belong to a study of blood T cell repertoires in COVID-19. Looking at the study overall: The study drew acute and convalescent COVID-19 samples from the United States, Italy and Spain. Sample material is recorded as cDNA or gDNA derived from T cells, B-cell-depleted T cells, or PBMCs.

CDR1 and CDR2 from the germline V gene are MDHEN and SYDVKM. V trimming: 9 bases; J trimming: 5 bases; junction bases outside the gene matches: 10. The CDR3 sequence is 14 residues long. How the authors handled the data: Researchers report that nucleated cell counts were estimated from reference gene primer amplification. Generated by immunoSEQ multiplex PCR, the TCRdb table keeps only in-frame clones and is missing some. V and J calls and clone size are given by that table; D and trimming were obtained from the DNA. The sample records 150,000 to 200,000 clones, 75% to 90% being singletons. This TCR derives from a human donor in a cohort sampled during active COVID-19. Sequencing used peripheral blood. The V call is TRBV28, the J call TRBJ2-5, with 9 bases matching TRBD1. The CDR3 nucleotides read TGTGCCAGTACTCCGGGACAGGGTAGGGAGACCCAGTACTTC. This encodes CASTPGQGRETQYF.